This TCR beta chain is drawn from a study of read filtering for tumor transcriptome and immune sequencing. This clonotype was counted many times. Molecular barcoded adaptors covering alpha/delta and beta/gamma chains were used on 400 ng RNA. TCRdb re-derived calls from the reads in MiXCR, one entry per CDR3 protein. The repertoire holds 40,000 or so distinct CDR3 sequences, with 12% to 15% as singletons. This clonotype was sampled from a donor at least 40 years old with multiple myeloma. The sequenced sample was a population of CD138-negative cells sorted from bone marrow.

CDR3 coding DNA: TGCGCCAGCAGCCAAGATTCGAGCTACGAGCAGTACTTC. This gives the protein CASSQDSSYEQYF. V gene TRBV4-3 combines with J gene TRBJ2-7; no reliable D call. Trimming took off 0 bases at V and 3 bases at J, with 6 bases between the two ends. CDR1 and CDR2 from the germline V gene are LGHNA and YSLEER. The CDR3 runs to 13 residues.